The clone carrying this TCR beta chain was detected ten times or more. Template switching, a step in the protocol, added a universal primer site, and cDNA carried unique molecular identifiers. TCRdb ran MiXCR on the 5' RACE reads and lists one entry per CDR3 protein. The table records some 1,700,000 distinct CDR3 sequences, under 35% of them present only once. This specimen belongs to a study of identical twins. Donors were all healthy Caucasians. CDR3 size: 15 residues. J was trimmed by 0 bases and V by 5 bases; bases with no gene match: 4. CDR1 and CDR2 (germline): DFQATT, SNEGSKA (reference sequence).

Sequenced sample: cord blood. The TCR was taken from a newborn girl in good health. The rearrangement links TRBV20-1 to TRBJ1-6; 7 bases are shared with TRBD1. The CDR3 reads CSAATGSSYNSPLHF. In DNA, the CDR3 is TGCAGTGCTGCGACAGGGAGCTCCTATAATTCACCCCTCCACTTT.